A single sample is the source of the 3 T cell receptor beta chains below, sequenced in a study of beta chain features in type 1 diabetes. Their recognized antigens are unknown. Since all of the isolated RNA was reverse transcribed, expressed TCRB transcripts were what got sequenced. Measured with immunoSEQ multiplex PCR; TCRdb has only the in-frame clones, and not every one. The repertoire consists of hundreds of thousands of clones, with roughly 13% occurring once and the leading ten covering roughly 0.04%. Study findings and constraints: Shortening of TCRB CDR3s, moderate but significant, appeared in all four CD4+ subsets of Type 1 diabetes patients.

Sample: naive CD4+ T cells from blood. These receptors were collected from a young man with type 1 diabetes.

This clone was observed a handful of times. The chain carries TRBV7-2 and TRBJ1-1; D is undetermined. V was cut by 6 bases and J by 7 bases, with 12 bases left in between. The CDR3 has 12 amino acids. CDR1 and CDR2 (germline): SGHTA, FQGNSA. CDR3 protein: CASSLDRSEAFF. In DNA, the CDR3 is TGTGCCAGCAGTCTGGACCGTAGTGAAGCTTTCTTT.

The chain is built from TRBV27 and TRBJ2-6; no firm D call. The V end was cut by 6 bases, the J end by 4 bases, with 13 bases between. The germline V gene has CDR1 MNHEY and CDR2 SMNVEV (reference sequence). This CDR3 is 15 amino acids long. The CDR3 loop reads CASSPQAPGANVLTF. CDR3 sequence (DNA): TGTGCCAGCAGCCCGCAGGCTCCCGGGGCCAACGTCCTGACTTTC.

This clone was counted only a few times. This CDR3 is CASKTSGSTDTQYF. The CDR3 DNA is TGTGCCAGCAAGACTAGCGGAAGCACAGATACGCAGTATTTT. V usage is TRBV25-1 and J usage is TRBJ2-3; TRBD2 matches 9 bases. V was clipped by 7 bases and J by 0 bases; unmatched bases: 2. The CDR3 is 14 residues long. Germline V gene sequence: CDR1 MGHDK, CDR2 SYGVNS.